This is a list of T cell receptor beta chains from one sample in a study of vaccination and CD4 T cells after COVID-19. Their recognized antigens are unknown. From the PCR reads, TCRdb called clonotypes with MiXCR, one entry per CDR3 protein. The top ten clones hold about a quarter of a sample with over 9,500 distinct CDR3 sequences, 25% to 35% of them seen once. Source material: cultured CD4+ T cells from blood. These receptor sequences come from a human donor with COVID-19. Both conserved end residues are part of each CDR3. D genes are given only for firm matches. Clone size is shown for a subset of rows, as once, few, many or a class of expanded clone.

V	size	D	length	J	CDR3	DNA
TRBV7-2	few	TRBD1	14	TRBJ1-2	CASSLGTGDDGYTF	TGTGCCAGCAGCCTGGGGACAGGAGACGATGGCTACACCTTC
TRBV18	.	TRBD2	14	TRBJ2-5	CASSPLAGVETQYF	TGTGCCAGCTCACCGCTAGCGGGGGTAGAGACCCAGTACTTC
TRBV5-1	.	TRBD1	16	TRBJ2-5	CASSLATTGLGETQYF	TGCGCCAGCAGCTTGGCCACGACAGGGCTGGGGGAGACCCAGTACTTC
TRBV10-3	few	.	11	TRBJ2-1	CAITTGNEQFF	TGTGCCATCACGACGGGGAATGAGCAGTTCTTC
TRBV21-1	.	.	15	TRBJ2-3	CASSTRMASTDTQYF	TGTGCCAGCAGCACCCGAATGGCCAGCACAGATACGCAGTATTTT
TRBV2	.	TRBD1	16	TRBJ2-1	CASSEFGTGVINEQFF	TGTGCCAGCAGTGAATTTGGGACAGGGGTAATCAATGAGCAGTTCTTC
TRBV2	.	.	14	TRBJ2-5	CASPGGRGQETQYF	TGTGCCAGCCCAGGGGGGCGGGGGCAAGAGACCCAGTACTTC
TRBV7-2	.	TRBD1	12	TRBJ1-1	CASSSQGPLAFF	TGTGCCAGCAGCTCACAGGGGCCCCTGGCTTTCTTT
TRBV12-3/TRBV12-4	.	TRBD1	14	TRBJ2-5	CASTLDRGRETQYF	TGTGCCAGCACCCTTGACAGGGGGCGAGAGACCCAGTACTTC
TRBV20-1	few	TRBD2	15	TRBJ2-5	CSATKTGLARETQYF	TGCAGTGCTACCAAAACTGGACTAGCCCGGGAGACCCAGTACTTC
TRBV11-3	.	.	18	TRBJ2-2	CASSFGGNILGSTGELFF	TGTGCCAGCAGCTTTGGGGGGAATATCTTAGGGTCCACCGGGGAGCTGTTTTTT
TRBV21-1	.	.	15	TRBJ2-7	CASSRRDRVSHEQYF	TGTGCCAGCAGCAGGAGGGACAGGGTATCCCACGAGCAGTACTTC
TRBV19	few	.	14	TRBJ1-2	CASRWDIYNYGYTF	TGTGCCAGTAGATGGGACATATACAACTATGGCTACACCTTC
TRBV6-1	medium-sized	.	12	TRBJ1-2	CASRGGDYGYTF	TGTGCCAGCAGAGGGGGTGACTATGGCTACACCTTC
TRBV15	.	.	14	TRBJ2-1	CATSRDRVLSEQFF	TGTGCCACCAGCAGAGACCGGGTGCTGTCTGAGCAGTTCTTC
TRBV7-6	few	.	14	TRBJ1-2	CASSPANRAYGYTF	TGTGCCAGCAGCCCCGCCAACCGGGCCTATGGCTACACCTTC
TRBV5-1	.	.	16	TRBJ1-1	CASSPPGAGANTEAFF	TGCGCCAGCAGCCCTCCGGGGGCAGGGGCTAACACTGAAGCTTTCTTT
TRBV29-1	.	.	12	TRBJ1-1	CSARTGITEAFF	TGCAGCGCCAGAACAGGGATAACTGAAGCTTTCTTT
TRBV4-2	.	TRBD1	15	TRBJ1-2	CASSDPGTGIFGYTF	TGTGCCAGCAGCGACCCCGGGACAGGGATTTTTGGCTACACCTTC
TRBV20-1	few	.	13	TRBJ2-3	CSANSEGTDTQYF	TGCAGTGCTAACAGCGAGGGAACAGATACGCAGTATTTT
TRBV10-3	few	.	13	TRBJ1-6	CAITFGSNSPLHF	TGTGCCATCACCTTCGGGAGCAATTCACCCCTCCACTTT
TRBV2	.	TRBD2	13	TRBJ2-7	CASRGPGGYEQYF	TGTGCCAGCAGAGGCCCGGGGGGCTACGAGCAGTACTTC
TRBV5-1	few	.	14	TRBJ1-5	CASSPRGSNQPQHF	TGCGCCAGCAGCCCCAGGGGCAGCAATCAGCCCCAGCATTTT
TRBV12-3/TRBV12-4	.	.	17	TRBJ1-5	CASSLRQGLGSNQPQHF	TGTGCCAGCAGTTTACGTCAGGGGCTTGGTAGCAATCAGCCCCAGCATTTT
TRBV19	.	TRBD1	13	TRBJ2-1	CASRQGMPPGQFF	TGTGCCAGTCGACAGGGAATGCCCCCGGGGCAGTTCTTC
TRBV24-1	few	.	13	TRBJ1-1	CATSVGLDTEAFF	TGTGCCACCAGCGTAGGGTTGGACACTGAAGCTTTCTTT
TRBV27	few	.	15	TRBJ1-2	CASSPQSGGNYGYTF	TGTGCCAGCAGCCCTCAGTCGGGGGGAAACTATGGCTACACCTTC
TRBV28	few	.	16	TRBJ1-4	CASSMDGPGTNEKLFF	TGTGCCAGCAGTATGGATGGACCCGGAACTAATGAAAAACTGTTTTTT
TRBV7-2	once	.	12	TRBJ2-7	CASSLLGNEQYF	TGTGCCAGCAGCTTATTGGGTAACGAGCAGTACTTC
TRBV19	.	TRBD1	14	TRBJ1-1	CASRTWRQGAEAFF	TGTGCCAGTCGGACCTGGCGACAGGGGGCTGAAGCTTTCTTT
TRBV2	.	.	12	TRBJ1-4	CASSEWVEKLFF	TGTGCCAGCAGTGAATGGGTAGAAAAACTGTTTTTT
TRBV7-8	.	TRBD1	13	TRBJ1-2	CASRPDRGLGYTF	TGTGCCAGCAGACCAGACAGGGGGCTTGGCTACACCTTC
TRBV6-1	medium-sized	.	15	TRBJ1-2	CASSVKTETNYGYTF	TGTGCCAGCAGTGTAAAAACCGAGACTAACTATGGCTACACCTTC
TRBV16	.	TRBD1	16	TRBJ2-2	CASSPAGTGVTGELFF	TGTGCCAGCAGTCCGGCCGGGACAGGTGTCACCGGGGAGCTGTTTTTT
TRBV12-3/TRBV12-4	.	.	13	TRBJ1-2	CASSFVREYGYTF	TGTGCCAGCAGTTTCGTCAGGGAGTATGGCTACACCTTC
TRBV18	.	.	15	TRBJ1-5	CASSDRQDDNQPQHF	TGTGCCAGCTCCGATAGACAGGATGACAATCAGCCCCAGCATTTT
TRBV7-2	.	.	14	TRBJ1-1	CASSLAFGGTEAFF	TGTGCCAGCAGCTTAGCTTTCGGGGGCACTGAAGCTTTCTTT
TRBV20-1	.	TRBD1	14	TRBJ2-1	CSASRAGGVNEQFF	TGCAGTGCTAGTCGGGCAGGGGGCGTAAATGAGCAGTTCTTC
TRBV7-2	few	.	14	TRBJ2-3	CASSQVEGRDTQYF	TGTGCCAGCAGCCAGGTGGAGGGCAGGGATACGCAGTATTTT
TRBV5-6	.	TRBD2	20	TRBJ2-1	CASSPRGLAGSRTSYNEQFF	TGTGCCAGCAGCCCACGCGGACTAGCGGGGTCCCGAACCTCCTACAATGAGCAGTTCTTC
TRBV28	medium-sized	TRBD1	18	TRBJ1-1	CASSLMATSTGYSPEAFF	TGTGCCAGCAGTTTAATGGCCACCTCGACAGGGTACTCCCCCGAAGCTTTCTTT
TRBV5-4	few	TRBD2	15	TRBJ2-2	CASSEAGVNTGELFF	TGTGCCAGCAGCGAAGCGGGGGTGAACACCGGGGAGCTGTTTTTT
TRBV5-4	.	.	16	TRBJ1-3	CASSSDSGSSGNTIYF	TGTGCCAGCAGCTCGGATTCAGGGAGCTCTGGAAACACCATATATTTT
TRBV7-8	few	.	15	TRBJ1-3	CASSSLVQPLDTIYF	TGTGCCAGCAGCTCTTTGGTCCAGCCGTTGGACACCATATATTTT
TRBV5-8	.	.	14	TRBJ1-2	CASSEKWIGYGYTF	TGTGCCAGCAGCGAAAAGTGGATTGGATATGGCTACACCTTC
TRBV7-9	.	.	15	TRBJ2-5	CASSTGLAIQETQYF	TGTGCCAGCAGCACCGGATTAGCGATACAAGAGACCCAGTACTTC
TRBV12-1	medium-sized	.	13	TRBJ1-2	CASSPQREGPYTF	TGTGCCAGCAGCCCCCAACGGGAAGGGCCCTACACCTTC
TRBV2	.	TRBD1	16	TRBJ2-4	CASSAPGQSVKNIQYF	TGTGCCAGCAGTGCTCCGGGACAGTCGGTCAAAAACATTCAGTACTTC
TRBV5-5	once	TRBD1	15	TRBJ2-2	CASSLEGARTGELFF	TGTGCCAGCAGCTTGGAGGGGGCGCGGACCGGGGAGCTGTTTTTT
TRBV2	.	TRBD1	14	TRBJ1-5	CASRDSLSNQPQHF	TGTGCCAGCCGGGACAGTCTTAGCAATCAGCCCCAGCATTTT